The T cell receptor (beta chain) under discussion was sequenced for a study of cytomegalovirus exposure and HLA in healthy donors. Primers for the PCR totalled 60 Vbeta and 13 Jbeta. Profiling relied on immunoSEQ multiplex PCR, and the TCRdb table lists in-frame clones only, not all of them. Among 150,000 to 200,000 clones, roughly 77% were seen once, and the ten largest hold 1.6%. With V trimmed by 6 bases and J by 0 bases, 13 bases remained unmatched. The CDR3 runs 17 residues. Germline V gene lookup returns CDR1 SNHLY and CDR2 FYNNEI. Note on this clone: Its specificity is not known.

Each donor's status was that of a healthy bone marrow donor. Study conclusions and caveats: Several V segments, TRBV6-2 and TRBV6-3 among them, could not be told apart and were dropped. The study reported that TCR beta sequences accurately predicted HLA-A and HLA-B alleles in most subjects. Presence/absence analyses assumed roughly uniform sequencing depth across donors, which may not hold.

The sample comprised PBMCs. The V gene is TRBV2, the J gene TRBJ1-2, with 7 bases identical to TRBD1. This receptor was obtained from a woman between 50 and 59 years old in good health and CMV-seronegative. In DNA form, the CDR3 reads TGTGCCAGCAGCGCTAAACGGACAGGTTCAGCTAACTATGGCTACACCTTC. This encodes CASSAKRTGSANYGYTF.